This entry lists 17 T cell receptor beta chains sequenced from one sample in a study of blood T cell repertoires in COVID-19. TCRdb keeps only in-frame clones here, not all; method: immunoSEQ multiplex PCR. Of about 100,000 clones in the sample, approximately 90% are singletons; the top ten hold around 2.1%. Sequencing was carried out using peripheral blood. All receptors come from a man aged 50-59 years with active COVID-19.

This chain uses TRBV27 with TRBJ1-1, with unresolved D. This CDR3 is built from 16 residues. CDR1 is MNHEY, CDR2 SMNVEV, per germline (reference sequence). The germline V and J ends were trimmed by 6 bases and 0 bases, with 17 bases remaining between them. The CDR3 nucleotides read TGTGCCAGCAGGCCCATAGGCGGAGGATTGAACACTGAAGCTTTCTTT. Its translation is CASRPIGGGLNTEAFF.

The CDR3 reads CASSYSGGNTDTQYF. The CDR3 bases are TGTGCCAGCAGTTATTCGGGGGGGAACACAGATACGCAGTATTTT. The rearrangement uses TRBV6-5 and TRBJ2-3; 8 bases are a match to TRBD2. V lost 3 bases, J lost 2 bases, and 4 bases stayed unmatched. Germline V gives CDR1 MNHEY, CDR2 SVGAGI. The CDR3 covers 15 residues.

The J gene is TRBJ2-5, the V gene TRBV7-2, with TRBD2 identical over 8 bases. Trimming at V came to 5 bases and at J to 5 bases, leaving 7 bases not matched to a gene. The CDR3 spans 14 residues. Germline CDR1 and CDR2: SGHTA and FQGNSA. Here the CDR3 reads CASSPGGVVETQYF. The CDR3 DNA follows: TGTGCCAGCAGCCCGGGGGGGGTAGTGGAGACCCAGTACTTC.

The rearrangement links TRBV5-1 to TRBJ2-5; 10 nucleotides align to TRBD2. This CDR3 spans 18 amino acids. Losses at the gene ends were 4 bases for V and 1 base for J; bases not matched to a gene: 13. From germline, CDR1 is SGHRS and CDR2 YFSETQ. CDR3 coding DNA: TGCGCCAGCAGCCATGGGGCGAGCGGGGGGGCCCCCCAAGAGACCCAGTACTTC. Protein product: CASSHGASGGAPQETQYF.

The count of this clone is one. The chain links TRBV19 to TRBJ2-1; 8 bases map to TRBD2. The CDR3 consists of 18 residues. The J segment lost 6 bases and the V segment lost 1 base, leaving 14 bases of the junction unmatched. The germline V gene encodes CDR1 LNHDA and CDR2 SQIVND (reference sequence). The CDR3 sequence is CASSIVAGGSTRRNEQFF. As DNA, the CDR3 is TGTGCCAGTAGTATAGTGGCGGGAGGATCCACGCGACGCAATGAGCAGTTCTTC.

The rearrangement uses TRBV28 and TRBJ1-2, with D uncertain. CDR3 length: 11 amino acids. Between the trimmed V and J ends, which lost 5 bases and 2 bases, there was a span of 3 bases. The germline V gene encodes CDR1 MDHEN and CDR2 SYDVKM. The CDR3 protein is CASSINYGYTF. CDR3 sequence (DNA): TGTGCCAGCAGTATAAACTATGGCTACACCTTC.

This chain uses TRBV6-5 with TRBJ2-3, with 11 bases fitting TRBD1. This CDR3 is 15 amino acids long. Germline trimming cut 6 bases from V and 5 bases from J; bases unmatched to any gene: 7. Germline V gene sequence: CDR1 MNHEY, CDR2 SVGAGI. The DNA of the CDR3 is TGTGCCAGCAGCTTGGACAGGGGGCAAAAAGATACGCAGTATTTT. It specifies CASSLDRGQKDTQYF.

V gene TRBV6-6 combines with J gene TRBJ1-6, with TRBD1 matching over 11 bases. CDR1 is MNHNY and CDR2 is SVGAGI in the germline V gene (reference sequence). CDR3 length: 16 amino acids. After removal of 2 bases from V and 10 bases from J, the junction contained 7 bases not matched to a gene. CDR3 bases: TGTGCCAGCAGTTACGGACCCGGGACAGGGGGATCACCCCTCCACTTT. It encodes CASSYGPGTGGSPLHF.

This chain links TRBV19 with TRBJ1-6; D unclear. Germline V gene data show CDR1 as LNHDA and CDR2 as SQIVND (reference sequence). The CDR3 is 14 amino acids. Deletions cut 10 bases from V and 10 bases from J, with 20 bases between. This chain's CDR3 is CAKRIPGPRSPLHF. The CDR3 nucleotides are TGTGCCAAAAGAATCCCGGGTCCGAGGTCACCCCTCCACTTT.

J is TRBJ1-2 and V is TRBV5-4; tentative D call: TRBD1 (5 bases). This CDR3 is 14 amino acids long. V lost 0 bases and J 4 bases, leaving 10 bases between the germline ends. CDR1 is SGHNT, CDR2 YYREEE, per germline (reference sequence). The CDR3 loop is CASSLAGGTYGYTF. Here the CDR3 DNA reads TGTGCCAGCAGCTTGGCCGGGGGAACCTATGGCTACACCTTC. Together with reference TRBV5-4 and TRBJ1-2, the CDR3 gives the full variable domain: ETGVTQSPTHLIKTRGQQVTLRCSSQSGHNTVSWYQQALGQGPQFIFQYYREEENGRGNFPPRFSGLQFPNYSSELNVNALELDDSALYLCASSLAGGTYGYTFGSGTRLTVV.

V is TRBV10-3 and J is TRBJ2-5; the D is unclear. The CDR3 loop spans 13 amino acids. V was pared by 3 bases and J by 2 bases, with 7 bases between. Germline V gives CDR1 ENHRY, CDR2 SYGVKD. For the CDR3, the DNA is TGTGCCATCAGTGATACACAGCAAGAGACCCAGTACTTC. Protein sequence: CAISDTQQETQYF.

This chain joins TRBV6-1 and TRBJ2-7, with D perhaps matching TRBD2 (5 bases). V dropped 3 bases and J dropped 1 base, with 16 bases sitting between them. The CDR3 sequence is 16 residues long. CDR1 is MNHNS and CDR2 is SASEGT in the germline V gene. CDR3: CASSDASRSGSYEQYF. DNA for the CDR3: TGTGCCAGCAGTGATGCGAGTAGAAGCGGTTCCTACGAGCAGTACTTC.

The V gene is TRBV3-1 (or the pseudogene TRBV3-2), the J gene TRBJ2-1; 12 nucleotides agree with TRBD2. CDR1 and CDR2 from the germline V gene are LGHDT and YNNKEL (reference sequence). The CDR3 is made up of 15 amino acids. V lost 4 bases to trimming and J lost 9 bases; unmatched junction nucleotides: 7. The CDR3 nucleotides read TGTGCCAGCAGCCCCCCTAGCGGGGGGGCCGGTGAGCAGTTCTTC. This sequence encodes CASSPPSGGAGEQFF.

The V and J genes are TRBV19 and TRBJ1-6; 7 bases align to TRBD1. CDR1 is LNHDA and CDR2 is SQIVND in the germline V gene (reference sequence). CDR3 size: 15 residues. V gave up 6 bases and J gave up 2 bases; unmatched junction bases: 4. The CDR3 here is CASRQGSTYNSPLHF. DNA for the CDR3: TGTGCCAGTAGACAGGGGAGCACCTATAATTCACCCCTCCACTTT.

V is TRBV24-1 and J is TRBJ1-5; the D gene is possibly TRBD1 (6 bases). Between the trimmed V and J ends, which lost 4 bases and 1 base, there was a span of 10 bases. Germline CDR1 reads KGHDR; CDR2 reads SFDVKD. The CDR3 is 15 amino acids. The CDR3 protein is CATSDWTESNQPQHF. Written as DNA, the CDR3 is TGTGCCACCAGTGACTGGACAGAGAGCAATCAGCCCCAGCATTTT.

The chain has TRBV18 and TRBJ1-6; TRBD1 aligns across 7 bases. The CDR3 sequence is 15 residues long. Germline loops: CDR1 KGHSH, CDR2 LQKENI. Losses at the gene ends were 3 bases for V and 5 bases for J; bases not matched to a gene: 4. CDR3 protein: CASSPGQRNNSPLHF. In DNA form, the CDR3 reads TGTGCCAGCTCACCGGGACAGAGAAATAATTCACCCCTCCACTTT.

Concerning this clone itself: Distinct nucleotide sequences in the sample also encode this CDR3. The CDR3 region has the DNA TGTGCCAGCAGTTACTCGACAGGGAACTATGGCTACACCTTC. Translated: CASSYSTGNYGYTF. The chain links TRBV6-5 to TRBJ1-2, with TRBD1 identical over 7 bases. CDR1 and CDR2 (germline): MNHEY, SVGAGI. The V and J ends lost 0 bases and 2 bases, in that order; junction bases with no gene match: 0. This CDR3 is built from 14 residues.